These 6 T cell receptor beta chains were all obtained from the same sample, sequenced in a study of CD8 T cells in ankylosing spondylitis. Study-wide points: Within ankylosing spondylitis blood, a TCR beta motif made up of seven or eight highly homologous variants appeared to be characteristic.

Their cognate antigens are unknown. TCRdb called the 5' RACE reads again in MiXCR, with one record for every CDR3 protein. The profile covers around 890,000 distinct CDR3 sequences, with 12% appearing a single time and 0.51% taken by the ten largest. Sequencing was done on a sample of blood, either unsorted or a sorted T cell fraction (not recorded which). These receptors all stem from a male donor with ankylosing spondylitis.

In this sample, this clonotype turned up many times. This chain uses TRBV4-1 with TRBJ2-7; D ambiguous. Germline V gene data show CDR1 as MGHRA and CDR2 as YSYEKL. The CDR3 is 13 amino acids. V dropped 6 bases and J dropped 7 bases, with 16 bases sitting between them. CDR3 bases: TGCGCCAGCAGAGCCCTCGACACCGGGGAGCAGTACTTC. The encoded protein is CASRALDTGEQYF.

The CDR3: CSARMWAEAFF. The CDR3 coding sequence is TGCAGTGCTAGAATGTGGGCTGAAGCTTTCTTT. This chain uses TRBV20-1 with TRBJ1-1; no reliable D call. Trimming took off 2 bases at V and 6 bases at J, with 7 bases between the two ends. The length of the CDR3 is 11 residues. Germline CDR1 and CDR2: DFQATT and SNEGSKA (reference sequence).

The rearrangement uses TRBV20-1 and TRBJ2-7; D perhaps matches TRBD2 (6 bases). Germline V lookup: CDR1 DFQATT, CDR2 SNEGSKA (reference sequence). There are 14 residues in the CDR3. Trimming took 6 bases from V and 1 from J, leaving 16 bases between them. CDR3 sequence (DNA): TGCAGTGCGGGGAGACTACTAGCATCCTACGAGCAGTACTTC. Its translation is CSAGRLLASYEQYF.

This clonotype was recorded a few times. The V call is TRBV20-1, the J call TRBJ1-1; no reliable D call. Trimming pared 1 base from V and 5 bases from J, leaving 14 bases between. CDR3 length: 14 residues. The germline gives CDR1 DFQATT, CDR2 SNEGSKA (reference sequence). CDR3 in amino acids: CSARVGNYRTEAFF. CDR3 DNA sequence: TGCAGTGCTAGAGTGGGCAATTATCGGACTGAAGCTTTCTTT.

The rearrangement links TRBV3-1 to TRBJ1-1, with D possibly TRBD1 on 6 matching bases. V shed 4 bases and J shed 8 bases, with 17 bases lying between them. This CDR3 contains 14 residues. The germline gives CDR1 LGHDT, CDR2 YNNKEL (reference sequence). This chain's CDR3 is CASSPTTGNEEAFF. DNA for the CDR3: TGTGCCAGCAGCCCCACTACAGGGAATGAGGAAGCTTTCTTT. Filled out from reference TRBV3-1 and TRBJ1-1, the complete variable domain reads DTAVSQTPKYLVTQMGNDKSIKCEQNLGHDTMYWYKQDSKKFLKIMFSYNNKELIINETVPNRFSPKSPDKAHLNLHINSLELGDSAVYFCASSPTTGNEEAFFGQGTRLTVV.

This chain links TRBV20-1 with TRBJ2-7; no reliable D call. The germline V and J ends were trimmed by 0 bases and 4 bases, with 16 bases remaining between them. CDR3 length: 15 residues. CDR1 is DFQATT, CDR2 SNEGSKA, per germline (reference sequence). The CDR3 sequence is CSARDGGKVGYEQYF. CDR3 DNA: TGCAGTGCTAGAGATGGTGGGAAGGTTGGTTACGAGCAGTACTTC.